Following are 30 T cell receptor beta chains from one sample sequenced in a study of identical twins (dated by TCRdb to 2016 to 2017). The method behind the library was 5' RACE. The data were produced on an Illumina HiSeq 2000. TCRdb redid the processing of the public reads, applying fastp at Q25 and MiXCR, and retained in-frame beta chains. Identical CDR3 protein sequences are pooled into one entry, listed with their most common genes and DNA. The sample records around 480,000 distinct CDR3 sequences, over 11% of which are singletons. 0.8% to 1% of the sample comes from the top ten. The same data also contributed to another study, on yellow fever vaccine responses in identical twins.

The sample consisted of CD4+ T cells sorted from blood. The receptors here all came from a young woman in good health.

A few counts support this clonotype. The V gene is TRBV7-9, the J gene TRBJ1-2, with TRBD1 matching 9 bases. Germline assignment: CDR1 SEHNR and CDR2 FQNEAQ (reference sequence). The J segment lost 5 bases and the V segment lost 7 bases, leaving 5 bases of the junction unmatched. This CDR3 comprises 13 residues. The CDR3 DNA follows: TGTGCCAGCACCCCGGGACAGGGATATGGCTACACCTTC. It codes for CASTPGQGYGYTF.

In its sample, this clonotype was seen many times. The CDR3 spells CASSLALPGEQFF. The CDR3 DNA follows: TGTGCCAGCAGTTTGGCTCTCCCCGGGGAGCAGTTCTTC. The rearrangement uses TRBV12-3 or TRBV12-4 and TRBJ2-1; D remains unclear. The CDR3 is 13 residues long. V shed 3 bases and J shed 10 bases, with 13 bases lying between them.

The chain carries TRBV27 and TRBJ2-1; possibly TRBD2 for D (6 bases). This CDR3 has 15 residues. V shed 6 bases and J shed 3 bases, with 15 bases lying between them. CDR1 is MNHEY, CDR2 SMNVEV, per germline (reference sequence). CDR3 in DNA: TGTGCCAGCAGAGGATACGGGGGAGGCTACAATGAGCAGTTCTTC. Encoded protein: CASRGYGGGYNEQFF.

The V and J genes are TRBV7-2 and TRBJ1-5, with 7 positions matching TRBD1. J gave up 6 bases and V 1 base, and 3 bases lay outside the gene matches. Germline lookup yields CDR1 SGHTA and CDR2 FQGNSA. The CDR3 has 14 residues. This CDR3 reads CASSLGQGLQPQHF. CDR3 sequence (DNA): TGTGCCAGCAGCTTAGGACAGGGCCTTCAGCCCCAGCATTTT.

This clonotype was observed a few times. V usage is TRBV2 and J usage is TRBJ1-2; TRBD1 aligns across 8 bases. V lost 5 bases and J lost 3; bases outside the gene matches: 8. Germline values: CDR1 SNHLY, CDR2 FYNNEI. The CDR3 is 15 residues long. This CDR3 is CASSTRGQGDYGYTF. CDR3 coding DNA: TGTGCCAGCAGTACTCGAGGACAGGGCGACTATGGCTACACCTTC.

The chain joins TRBV5-1 to TRBJ2-2; 10 bases map to TRBD2. The CDR3 contains 13 residues. Unmatched junction bases numbered 2, after V lost 5 bases and J lost 7 bases. Germline-derived CDR1 and CDR2 are SGHRS and YFSETQ. The CDR3 DNA reads as TGCGCCAGCAGAGGGACTAGCGACGGGGAGCTGTTTTTT. This translates into CASRGTSDGELFF.

Many counts were recorded for this clonotype. The V and J genes are TRBV5-1 and TRBJ2-7, with 7 bases matching TRBD1. The length of the CDR3 is 15 residues. CDR1 SGHRS and CDR2 YFSETQ come from the germline V gene. Trimming took 3 bases from V and 2 from J; bases not matched to a gene: 8. The CDR3 loop is CASSSTTGMPYEQYF. The CDR3, as DNA: TGCGCCAGCAGCTCGACGACAGGGATGCCCTACGAGCAGTACTTC.

This clonotype was seen ten or more times. The CDR3 nucleotides read TGTGCCAGCAGTTTATTGGGGAGGGACACTGAAGCTTTCTTT. It specifies CASSLLGRDTEAFF. The chain joins TRBV27 to TRBJ1-1; D remains unclear. The CDR3 is made up of 14 amino acids. V lost 1 base and J lost 3, with 9 bases in between. CDR1 is MNHEY and CDR2 is SMNVEV in the germline V gene (reference sequence).

Many counts were recorded for this clonotype. The J gene is TRBJ2-7, the V gene TRBV4-1; 7 positions match TRBD1. V shed 0 bases, J shed 2 bases, and the junction held 4 bases outside the gene matches. From germline, CDR1 is MGHRA and CDR2 YSYEKL. The CDR3 runs to 15 residues. CDR3 nucleotide sequence: TGCGCCAGCAGCCAAGAATGGCAGGGGGCCTACGAGCAGTACTTC. Amino acid sequence: CASSQEWQGAYEQYF.

The chain has TRBV10-2 and TRBJ2-3, with 7 bases lining up with TRBD1. The germline CDR1 and CDR2 sequences are WSHSY and SAAADI. Trimming removed 6 bases from V and 5 bases from J; junction bases left unmatched: 17. There are 17 residues in the CDR3. CDR3 in DNA: TGCGCCAGCAGGCGGACCAAGACAGGGAAAGTCGTAGATACGCAGTATTTT. Encoded protein: CASRRTKTGKVVDTQYF.

This clonotype showed up many times. The chain recombines TRBV21-1 with TRBJ1-2; the D segment call TRBD1 is taken from the table without a DNA check. TRBV21-1 is described as a pseudogene. This CDR3 is 15 amino acids long. CDR3 sequence (DNA): TGTGCCAGCACCACAAAGCGGGACAAAAACTATGGCTACACCTTC. Translating gives CASTTKRDKNYGYTF.

This clonotype was observed at least ten times. The V and J genes are TRBV4-1 and TRBJ1-1; D is ambiguous. Germline V CDR1 and CDR2: MGHRA, YSYEKL. V shed 4 bases and J shed 11 bases, with 14 bases lying between them. The CDR3 has 12 amino acids. CDR3 residues: CASSPDSRWAFF. In nucleotides, the CDR3 is TGCGCCAGCAGCCCGGACTCAAGATGGGCTTTCTTT.

The chain carries TRBV28 and TRBJ2-7, with 8 bases identical to TRBD1. CDR1 is MDHEN, CDR2 SYDVKM, per germline. Losses at the gene ends were 6 bases for V and 5 bases for J; bases not matched to a gene: 15. CDR3 size: 16 residues. The CDR3 nucleotides read TGTGCCAGCAGCAGCTCAACAGGACAGGGTTGGGACGAGCAGTACTTC. This translates into CASSSSTGQGWDEQYF.

This clonotype was counted between two and nine times. The V and J genes are TRBV20-1 and TRBJ2-7; 8 bases line up with TRBD1. The CDR3 sequence is 12 residues long. The germline gives CDR1 DFQATT, CDR2 SNEGSKA (reference sequence). V was clipped by 1 base and J by 7 bases; unmatched bases: 3. CDR3 protein: CSARGTGWEQYF. The CDR3, as DNA: TGCAGTGCTAGAGGGACAGGGTGGGAGCAGTACTTC.

This clonotype was detected many times. The chain couples TRBV4-2 to TRBJ2-6; D is perhaps TRBD1 or TRBD2 (5 bases each). V was pared by 4 bases and J by 0 bases, with 13 bases between. This CDR3 comprises 17 residues. Germline V lookup: CDR1 LGHNA, CDR2 YNFKEQ. The CDR3 DNA is TGTGCCAGCAGCCCCGGGACGGGAAGCTCTGGGGCCAACGTCCTGACTTTC. It yields the protein CASSPGTGSSGANVLTF.

The V call is TRBV27, the J call TRBJ2-1, with 12 bases that match TRBD2. V gave up 4 bases and J gave up 4 bases; unmatched junction bases: 11. The germline gives CDR1 MNHEY, CDR2 SMNVEV (reference sequence). The CDR3 extends over 18 amino acids. The CDR3 DNA reads as TGTGCCAGCAGTTCGTACACTAGCGGGGGGCCGAAGTACAATGAGCAGTTCTTC. Translated, it gives CASSSYTSGGPKYNEQFF.

Ten or more counts support this clonotype. The chain joins TRBV6-1 to TRBJ1-1; 9 nucleotides match TRBD1. Germline CDR1 reads MNHNS; CDR2 reads SASEGT. The CDR3 is 14 amino acids. Trimming took 8 bases from V and 0 from J; bases not matched to a gene: 4. Here the CDR3 reads CASQDRGMNTEAFF. CDR3 coding DNA: TGTGCCAGCCAGGACAGGGGTATGAACACTGAAGCTTTCTTT.

The genes are TRBV5-1 and TRBJ2-2; 7 nucleotides agree with TRBD2. The V gene end was trimmed by 5 bases and the J gene end by 3 bases; junction bases not matched to a gene: 1. This CDR3 is built from 13 residues. The germline V gene has CDR1 SGHRS and CDR2 YFSETQ. This chain's CDR3 is CASRSGDTGELFF. CDR3 bases: TGCGCCAGCAGGAGCGGGGACACCGGGGAGCTGTTTTTT.

The V call is TRBV6-1, the J call TRBJ2-5, with D possibly matching TRBD1 (6 bases). CDR1 and CDR2 (germline): MNHNS, SASEGT. The CDR3 length is 14 residues. Deletions cut 5 bases from V and 0 bases from J, with 10 bases between. CDR3 in amino acids: CASSPGTYQETQYF. CDR3 nucleotides: TGTGCCAGCAGTCCCGGGACATACCAAGAGACCCAGTACTTC.

This clonotype was counted many times. V gene TRBV29-1 combines with J gene TRBJ2-2; 7 bases are a match to TRBD1. The CDR3 sequence is 14 residues long. In germline, CDR1 is SQVTM, CDR2 ANQGSEA. Unmatched junction bases numbered 4, after V lost 0 bases and J lost 6 bases. This chain's CDR3 is CSVEEWQGAGELFF. The CDR3 region has the DNA TGCAGCGTTGAAGAGTGGCAGGGGGCCGGGGAGCTGTTTTTT.

This clonotype has ten or more counts. The chain couples TRBV29-1 to TRBJ2-3; TRBD2 aligns across 8 bases. The germline gives CDR1 SQVTM, CDR2 ANQGSEA. V shed 3 bases and J 5 bases; nucleotides not matched to a gene: 4. CDR3 length equals 13 residues. CDR3 nucleotide sequence: TGCAGCGTTGATCGGGAGGGCCTAGATACGCAGTATTTT. Translation: CSVDREGLDTQYF.

This clonotype has a count of ten or more. The chain is built from TRBV12-3 or TRBV12-4 and TRBJ2-2; 7 nucleotides agree with TRBD1. CDR3 size: 15 residues. With 6 bases clipped from V and 5 bases from J, the junction kept 9 bases outside the gene matches. The CDR3 protein is CASRPGQVPTGELFF. The CDR3 region has the DNA TGTGCCAGCAGACCCGGACAGGTTCCGACCGGGGAGCTGTTTTTT.

The chain has TRBV9 and TRBJ2-2; D gene unclear. CDR1 and CDR2 from the germline V gene are SGDLS and YYNGEE. V was pared by 0 bases and J by 1 base, with 10 bases between. The CDR3 runs 16 residues. In DNA form, the CDR3 reads TGTGCCAGCAGCGTAGTCCAAGACATGAACACCGGGGAGCTGTTTTTT. Protein sequence: CASSVVQDMNTGELFF. The full variable domain, in which reference TRBV9 and TRBJ2-2 provide the parts outside the CDR3, is DSGVTQTPKHLITATGQRVTLRCSPRSGDLSVYWYQQSLDQGLQFLIQYYNGEERAKGNILERFSAQQFPDLHSELNLSSLELGDSALYFCASSVVQDMNTGELFFGEGSRLTVL.

This clonotype was counted a few times. The DNA of the CDR3 is TGTGCCAGCTTCCCTAGCGGGGGGAGGGAGACCCAGTACTTC. This codes for CASFPSGGRETQYF. This chain links TRBV6-1 with TRBJ2-5; 11 positions match TRBD2. The germline V gene encodes CDR1 MNHNS and CDR2 SASEGT. The CDR3 spans 14 residues. The V gene end was trimmed by 8 bases and the J gene end by 5 bases; junction bases not matched to a gene: 7.

This clonotype was seen at least ten times. The chain joins TRBV12-3 or TRBV12-4 to TRBJ2-2, with 11 positions matching TRBD1. The CDR3 runs to 17 residues. J lost 4 bases, V lost 2 bases, and 6 bases had no gene match. The CDR3 sequence: CASSLNTGTGGTGELFF. As DNA, the CDR3 is TGTGCCAGCAGTTTAAATACCGGGACAGGGGGCACCGGGGAGCTGTTTTTT.

This clonotype was found a few times. The gene calls are TRBV7-3 and TRBJ2-2; D is undetermined. Germline CDR1 and CDR2: SGHTA and FQGTGA. V was trimmed by 1 base and J by 0 bases, leaving 9 bases between them. The CDR3 is 16 residues long. The CDR3 DNA follows: TGTGCCAGCAGCTTAATGGCCCCTACGAACACCGGGGAGCTGTTTTTT. This codes for CASSLMAPTNTGELFF.

In this sample, this clonotype turned up a few times. This chain joins TRBV2 and TRBJ2-2; 8 bases align to TRBD2. The V and J ends lost 7 bases and 5 bases, in that order; junction bases with no gene match: 15. The CDR3 runs 17 residues. Germline V gene sequence: CDR1 SNHLY, CDR2 FYNNEI. The CDR3 region is CASTQWSGRSGTGELFF. In DNA, the CDR3 is TGTGCCAGCACCCAGTGGAGCGGGAGATCTGGTACCGGGGAGCTGTTTTTT.

This clonotype has just a few counts. The gene calls are TRBV21-1 and TRBJ2-7; the table's D call, TRBD2, was not checked against the DNA. TRBV21-1 is given as a pseudogene. The CDR3 consists of 16 residues. The CDR3 DNA follows: TGTGCCAGCAGCCCAAGAGGACTAGTTCCTTCCTACGAGCAGTACTTC. Protein sequence: CASSPRGLVPSYEQYF.

The genes are TRBV25-1 and TRBJ2-7; TRBD2 agrees at 8 bases. The CDR3 has 18 amino acids. V was clipped by 5 bases and J by 2 bases; unmatched bases: 17. Per germline, CDR1 MGHDK and CDR2 SYGVNS. The CDR3 loop reads CASSPPPGAGGSTYEQYF. The CDR3 DNA reads TGTGCCAGCAGTCCCCCCCCAGGGGCGGGAGGTTCTACCTACGAGCAGTACTTC.

There are many counts of this clonotype. This sequence joins TRBV29-1 and TRBJ2-6, with D perhaps being TRBD1 or TRBD2 (6 bases each). This CDR3 has 18 residues. V lost 1 base and J 0 bases, leaving 16 bases between the germline ends. Per the germline V gene, CDR1 is SQVTM and CDR2 is ANQGSEA. The CDR3 DNA is TGCAGCGTTGAAGGGATAAGGGGGGATGGCTCTGGGGCCAACGTCCTGACTTTC. Translation: CSVEGIRGDGSGANVLTF.